This TCR beta chain emerged from a study of T cells after yellow fever vaccination. General study points: High-abundance clonotypes from the bulk population could contaminate FACS-sorted repertoires.

In this sample, this clonotype turned up many times. Its antigen is unknown. Template switching with 5'RACE generated the TCR cDNA and added a universal primer site and UMIs. TCRdb reprocessed the 5' RACE reads with MiXCR, giving one entry per CDR3 protein. The table records around 530,000 distinct CDR3 sequences, around 17% of them present only once. V lost 3 bases to trimming and J lost 4 bases, with 9 bases between them. CDR1 and CDR2 (germline): SEHNR, FQNEAQ (reference sequence). The CDR3 totals 13 residues. The sequence was obtained from a man in his late teens or twenties who received the YFV17D yellow fever vaccine. The chain carries TRBV7-9 and TRBJ1-2; D is unresolved. Sample: PBMCs, taken less than 6 days after the first yellow fever vaccination. CDR3 region: CASSFPTAYGYTF. CDR3 nucleotide sequence: TGTGCCAGCAGCTTCCCGACGGCCTATGGCTACACCTTC.